This T cell receptor (beta chain) was recovered during a study of T-cell reconstitution after alpha-beta-depleted transplantation in children. The CDR3 is made up of 16 amino acids. The germline V and J ends were trimmed by 5 bases and 1 base, with 18 bases remaining between them. Per the germline V gene, CDR1 is SEHNR and CDR2 is FQNEAQ (reference sequence). Preparation of the TCRbeta library involved a method that used unique molecular identifiers. TCRdb redid the calling of the PCR reads with MiXCR, one entry per CDR3 protein. This sample has some 250,000 distinct CDR3 sequences, with approximately 12% found just once. This clonotype showed up many times.

The sequence was collected from a human donor who donated a stem cell graft to a child with acute lymphoblastic leukemia. The chain combines TRBV7-9 with TRBJ2-7, with D possibly TRBD1 on 5 matching bases. The sample in question was PBMCs from the stem cell graft donor, obtained from the stem cell graft. The CDR3 region is CASSRRLGVDSYEQYF. CDR3 sequence (DNA): TGTGCCAGCAGCCGAAGGCTAGGGGTTGATTCCTACGAGCAGTACTTC. Together with reference TRBV7-9 and TRBJ2-7, the CDR3 gives the full variable domain: DTGVSQNPRHKITKRGQNVTFRCDPISEHNRLYWYRQTLGQGPEFLTYFQNEAQLEKSRLLSDRFSAERPKGSFSTLEIQRTEQGDSAMYLCASSRRLGVDSYEQYFGPGTRLTVT.